This section outlines one T cell receptor (beta chain) sequence together with its context. In the original analysis: Researchers report that nucleated cell counts were estimated from reference gene primer amplification. The assay was immunoSEQ multiplex PCR, and TCRdb's table has in-frame clones only and misses some. V, J and clone size derive from that table, while D and trimming were established from the DNA sequence. There are under 300,000 clones in the sample; roughly nine tenths occur only once, and 1% to 1.5% lies in the top ten. The entry originates in a study of blood T cell repertoires in COVID-19. Study summary: Samples of COVID-19 (acute and convalescent) were obtained from the United States, Italy and Spain. From T cells, B-cell-depleted T cells, or PBMCs came the material, which was cDNA or gDNA.

Everyone who took part was roughly 18 to 89 years old, and they came from fewer than 25 US areas. The TCR was taken from a human donor in a cohort exposed to, infected with or recovered from COVID-19 (not recorded which). The donor label of this sample is uncertain. The sample consisted of PBMCs or T cells enriched from blood (not recorded which).

CDR3 sequence: CASSFSGGEIETQYF. CDR3 sequence (DNA): TGCGCCAGCAGCTTTAGCGGGGGGGAAATAGAGACCCAGTACTTC. The chain carries TRBV5-1 and TRBJ2-5; 11 bases match TRBD2. The CDR3 has 15 amino acids. CDR1 and CDR2 from the germline V gene are SGHRS and YFSETQ. After removal of 2 bases from V and 4 bases from J, the junction contained 4 bases not matched to a gene.